Below, 23 T cell receptor beta chains from the same sample are listed, as sequenced in a study of blood T cell repertoires in COVID-19. TCRdb keeps only in-frame clones here, not all; method: immunoSEQ multiplex PCR. This table holds 250,000 to 350,000 clones, 86% found once. Specimen: peripheral blood. The origin of the receptors is a young woman with active or convalescent COVID-19.

The V and J genes are TRBV7-9 and TRBJ1-5, with a possible D match to TRBD1 (6 bases). Deletions cut 5 bases from V and 8 bases from J, with 13 bases between. This CDR3 spans 13 amino acids. In germline, CDR1 is SEHNR, CDR2 FQNEAQ (reference sequence). CDR3 sequence reads: CASSGGLSEPQHF. CDR3 DNA: TGTGCCAGCAGCGGGGGCCTGTCCGAGCCCCAGCATTTT.

The chain combines TRBV6-5 with TRBJ1-1, with 8 nucleotides matching TRBD1. The V gene's germline CDR1 is MNHEY and CDR2 SVGAGI. J was trimmed by 2 bases and V by 5 bases; bases with no gene match: 7. The CDR3 has 15 amino acids. Here the CDR3 reads CASSPRTGFNTEAFF. CDR3 bases: TGTGCCAGCAGTCCCCGGACAGGGTTTAACACTGAAGCTTTCTTT.

The rearrangement links TRBV6-5 to TRBJ2-7; 10 positions match TRBD2. Germline CDR1 and CDR2: MNHEY and SVGAGI. After removal of 6 bases from V and 5 bases from J, the junction contained 4 bases not matched to a gene. The CDR3 sequence is 13 residues long. The CDR3 reads CASRTSGENEQYF. CDR3 DNA sequence: TGTGCCAGCAGAACTAGCGGGGAAAACGAGCAGTACTTC.

The J gene is TRBJ2-2, the V gene TRBV11-3; D remains unclear. V lost 1 base and J 2 bases, leaving 8 bases between the germline ends. The CDR3 runs 15 residues. Germline values: CDR1 SGHNT, CDR2 YENEEA. CDR3 bases: TGTGCCAGCAGCTTAGGCGGCACAAACACCGGGGAGCTGTTTTTT. This translates into CASSLGGTNTGELFF.

The V gene is TRBV28, the J gene TRBJ2-3, with no clear D. Trimming took 2 bases from V and 3 from J, leaving 9 bases between them. Germline-derived CDR1 and CDR2 are MDHEN and SYDVKM. The CDR3 is 14 amino acids. CDR3 coding DNA: TGTGCCAGCAGTTTAGGCGGAACTACAGATACGCAGTATTTT. Encoded protein: CASSLGGTTDTQYF.

The chain has TRBV24-1 and TRBJ2-1; 12 positions match TRBD1. V gave up 3 bases and J gave up 9 bases; unmatched junction bases: 5. This CDR3 is 15 amino acids long. Germline V lookup: CDR1 KGHDR, CDR2 SFDVKD. The CDR3, as DNA: TGTGCCACCAGTGATCCTGGGACAGGGGGCGGTGAGCAGTTCTTC. Protein: CATSDPGTGGGEQFF.

The J gene is TRBJ1-6, the V gene TRBV19; no definite D call. Per the germline V gene, CDR1 is LNHDA and CDR2 is SQIVND (reference sequence). The length of the CDR3 is 13 residues. V was pared by 3 bases and J by 10 bases, with 10 bases between. CDR3 nucleotides: TGTGCCAGTAGTATCGCAGTGCCGTCACCCCTCCACTTT. It translates to CASSIAVPSPLHF.

The V gene is TRBV4-3, the J gene TRBJ1-2; D is perhaps TRBD1 (6 bases). With 0 bases removed from V and 0 bases from J, the gap between germline ends came to 8 bases. This CDR3 comprises 15 residues. The germline gives CDR1 LGHNA, CDR2 YSLEER. CDR3 protein: CASSQDRTANYGYTF. The DNA of the CDR3 is TGCGCCAGCAGCCAAGATCGGACAGCTAACTATGGCTACACCTTC.

V usage is TRBV5-4 and J usage is TRBJ1-2, with D perhaps matching TRBD1 (5 bases). This CDR3 comprises 13 residues. CDR1 and CDR2 (germline): SGHNT, YYREEE (reference sequence). The germline V and J ends were trimmed by 3 bases and 2 bases, with 8 bases remaining between them. CDR3 in amino acids: CASSYSGNYGYTF. The CDR3, as DNA: TGTGCCAGCAGCTATTCAGGGAACTATGGCTACACCTTC.

The genes are TRBV19 and TRBJ2-5, with D maybe TRBD1 (6 bases). Trimming took 3 bases from V and 6 from J, leaving 17 bases between them. This CDR3 contains 15 residues. Germline V gene lookup returns CDR1 LNHDA and CDR2 SQIVND (reference sequence). Here the CDR3 DNA reads TGTGCCAGTAGTATGAGGGGCGCAGGGGACAAGACCCAGTACTTC. The encoded protein is CASSMRGAGDKTQYF.

This clone has more than one count but fewer than ten. This sequence joins TRBV25-1 and TRBJ1-5; D gene uncertain. The CDR3 totals 15 residues. Germline V gene data show CDR1 as MGHDK and CDR2 as SYGVNS. V was shortened by 1 base and J by 4 bases, with 11 bases between the two germline ends. The CDR3 protein is CASSELAQSNQPQHF. For the CDR3, the DNA is TGTGCCAGCAGTGAATTGGCACAGTCAAATCAGCCCCAGCATTTT.

This clone was seen a single time. The genes are TRBV5-8 and TRBJ2-1, with a tentative D call TRBD2 (7 bases). The CDR3 totals 15 residues. V was trimmed by 0 bases and J by 7 bases, leaving 14 bases between them. Germline CDR1 and CDR2: SGHTS and YDEGEE. CDR3 coding DNA: TGTGCCAGCAGCTTGGTTGGGGGGGCCTGGAATGAGCAGTTCTTC. Protein sequence: CASSLVGGAWNEQFF.

The table lists this clone with a count of one. The genes are TRBV6-6 and TRBJ1-5, with D tentatively TRBD1 (5 bases). The germline V and J ends were trimmed by 6 bases and 0 bases, with 12 bases remaining between them. CDR3 length: 15 amino acids. Germline CDR1 MNHNY, CDR2 SVGAGI (reference sequence). Here the CDR3 reads CASSLGGDSNQPQHF. The DNA of the CDR3 is TGTGCCAGCAGCTTGGGAGGGGATAGCAATCAGCCCCAGCATTTT.

The chain couples TRBV14 to TRBJ1-4; TRBD1 aligns across 8 bases. CDR1 and CDR2 (germline): SGHDN, FVKESK. V gave up 0 bases and J gave up 7 bases; unmatched junction bases: 10. CDR3 length equals 17 residues. The CDR3 spells CASSQEVRTGWSEKLFF. DNA of the CDR3: TGTGCCAGCAGCCAAGAGGTCCGGACAGGGTGGAGTGAAAAACTGTTTTTT. Full variable domain (outside the CDR3, taken from reference TRBV14 and TRBJ1-4): EAGVTQFPSHSVIEKGQTVTLRCDPISGHDNLYWYRRVMGKEIKFLLHFVKESKQDESGMPNNRFLAERTGGTYSTLKVQPAELEDSGVYFCASSQEVRTGWSEKLFFGSGTQLSVL.

The table lists this clone with many counts. The V gene is TRBV6-6, the J gene TRBJ1-2; TRBD1 matches 8 bases. V lost 4 bases and J lost 6; bases outside the gene matches: 7. Germline V gene sequence: CDR1 MNHNY, CDR2 SVGAGI (reference sequence). The CDR3 has 14 residues. The CDR3 DNA follows: TGTGCCAGCAGTTCGGACAGGGCCGCGCATGGCTACACCTTC. Protein sequence: CASSSDRAAHGYTF.

The chain joins TRBV30 to TRBJ2-7; TRBD1 matches 9 bases. Germline CDR1 is GTSNPN and CDR2 is SVGIG (reference sequence). The CDR3 has 13 residues. V lost 7 bases, J lost 6 bases, and 10 bases stayed unmatched. The CDR3 region is CASARTGVGEQYF. The CDR3 coding sequence is TGTGCCTCCGCTAGGACAGGGGTCGGCGAGCAGTACTTC.

In the case of this clone: Relative to the germline gene, one junction end is altered; a read error may explain this. The chain links TRBV30 to TRBJ2-7; D perhaps matches TRBD1 (6 bases). The CDR3 loop spans 13 amino acids. CDR1 is GTSNPN and CDR2 is SVGIG in the germline V gene (reference sequence). The CDR3 sequence is CAWSDADSPPKAF. The CDR3 DNA reads as TGTGCCTGGAGTGACGCGGACAGTCCGCCTAAAGCATTC.

V and J are TRBV28 and TRBJ2-1, with unresolved D. V lost 4 bases and J lost 10, with 5 bases in between. The CDR3 totals 10 residues. The germline V gene encodes CDR1 MDHEN and CDR2 SYDVKM. The CDR3 is CASSYQEQFF. CDR3 in DNA: TGTGCCAGCAGTTATCAGGAGCAGTTCTTC.

The rearrangement uses TRBV7-2 and TRBJ2-2, with 8 nucleotides matching TRBD1. CDR3 length: 14 residues. J lost 7 bases, V lost 5 bases, and 6 bases had no gene match. In germline, CDR1 is SGHTA, CDR2 FQGNSA. The CDR3 sequence: CASSPVRGLGELFF. CDR3 nucleotides: TGTGCCAGCAGCCCAGTCAGGGGGCTCGGGGAGCTGTTTTTT.

The chain uses TRBV3-1 (or the pseudogene TRBV3-2) and TRBJ1-1, with D unclear. CDR3 length: 14 residues. The germline gives CDR1 LGHDT, CDR2 YNNKEL (reference sequence). V was clipped by 3 bases and J by 0 bases, with 8 bases between them. In nucleotides, the CDR3 is TGTGCCAGCAGCCAGGAGACGCTGAACACTGAAGCTTTCTTT. It yields the protein CASSQETLNTEAFF.

The J gene is TRBJ2-3, the V gene TRBV7-3; unclear D gene. Deletions cut 2 bases from V and 4 bases from J, with 10 bases between. CDR3 length equals 14 residues. Germline values: CDR1 SGHTA, CDR2 FQGTGA. CDR3 loop: CASSLAVGADTQYF. DNA for the CDR3: TGTGCCAGCAGCTTAGCGGTTGGCGCAGATACGCAGTATTTT.

V is TRBV6-2 or TRBV6-3 and J is TRBJ1-5; D is unresolved. Germline V lookup: CDR1 MNHEY, CDR2 SVGEGT. The CDR3 extends over 14 amino acids. The ends were cut back, 2 bases at V and 4 bases at J, with 9 bases in the middle. CDR3 in DNA: TGTGCCAGCAGTTACGTTTACAGTAATCAGCCCCAGCATTTT. Protein product: CASSYVYSNQPQHF.

This chain joins TRBV5-6 and TRBJ1-6, with 9 bases fitting TRBD1. With 4 bases clipped from V and 10 bases from J, the junction kept 6 bases outside the gene matches. CDR3 size: 14 residues. The germline V gene encodes CDR1 SGHDT and CDR2 YYEEEE. CDR3 region: CASSMNRGLSPLHF. CDR3 DNA sequence: TGTGCCAGCAGCATGAACAGGGGGCTATCACCCCTCCACTTT.